This T cell receptor (beta chain) was found in a study of molecular identifiers for immune sequencing clone quantification (dated by TCRdb to the late 2010s). Study-level background: For a replicate experiment, RNA from roughly 18,000 or 92,000 naive CD8 T cells was divided into five aliquots, and four of the five aliquots were sequenced. CD8 T cells were used in a methods study to benchmark molecular-identifier clustering-based TCR repertoire sequencing (MIDCIRS) and TCR RNA copy counting. On the study overall, not on this receptor specifically: Clones above 20 RNA copies held over 98% of molecules in CMV-specific effector cells but under 1% in naive cells. The naive libraries included spiked-in Jurkat TCR RNA (roughly nine copies' worth), and this Jurkat TCR RNA is not part of the donor repertoire. Without barcode sub-clustering, chimeric consensus sequences inflated TCR diversity; chimeras reached as high as 47%. Identical TCR molecules sharing a barcode could cause highly expanded clone sizes to be underestimated. Spiked-in Jurkat TCR RNA equal to a single cell's worth was reported to be detectable even within one million naive CD8 T cells. Modeling gave about 3.2 recovered TCR RNA copies per cell versus around 10 by digital PCR, implying around 33% capture efficiency.

CDR1 and CDR2 are drawn from the germline V gene: SQVTM, ANQGSEA. Taken from cysteine to phenylalanine, the CDR3 has 11 residues. Only CDR3 DNA remains: 33 bases, in frame from the first base. This clonotype was observed at least ten times. It lacks a known antigen. At one boundary the junction diverges from the germline segment, which might be a read error. Libraries of naive CD8 T cells were generated from roughly 18,000 to 920,000 sorted cells, with 10%, 30% or 50% of the purified RNA used. Naive CD8 T cells were FACS-sorted as CD8+CD4-CCR7+CD45RA+ on a BD FACSAria II into RLT Plus buffer. Detection sensitivity was tested by spiking Jurkat RNA equal to over 8 TCR copies' worth into samples containing about 17,000-1,000,000 naive CD8 T cells. CD8 T cells were enriched using RosetteSep CD8+ T Cell Enrichment Cocktail and Ficoll-Paque, and the enriched cells then underwent ACK red cell lysis. The library was generated by PCR. Sequencing instrument: NextSeq 500. Bulk TCR libraries were generated as previously described, with the TCR primers listed in Table S5 used. The Qiagen AllPrep DNA/RNA kit was used to purify total RNA. Before analysis, reads from multiple sequencing runs of one library were combined. The study's own analysis went as follows. Only reads with exact TCR constant sequence were kept, trimmed to 150 nt, and grouped by their 12-nt molecular barcodes. Reads within each barcode group were sub-clustered using a 15% Levenshtein threshold, and quality-weighted consensus sequences were constructed for each RNA molecule. Non-functional sequences were removed, as were lower-count sequences one edit away from another. On the basis of fitting two negative binomial distributions, barcode sub-clusters with fewer than 20% of the maximum read count were discarded. In-frame beta chains were kept once TCRdb had trimmed the public reads at Q25 with fastp and called clones with MiXCR. Each entry merges the rows of one CDR3 protein and shows their most common DNA and genes. TCRdb's processing, not the authors' own work, is the source of the V and J calls. In this sample the table shows tens of thousands of distinct CDR3 sequences, more than 35% of which occur a single time. Around 4% of the sample goes to the ten largest clones.

What was sequenced was naive CD8+ T cells from blood, with Jurkat cell RNA spiked in. Read against the paper, the sample's cell subset or site label means: FACS-sorted CD8+CD4-CCR7+CD45RA+ naive T cells. The sequence came from a human donor in good health. Some libraries in this study had Jurkat cell RNA spiked in. Recombination linked TRBV29-1 to TRBJ2-7; the D match is possibly TRBD1 or TRBD2, with 5 bases aligned in each. CDR3 reads: CSARDGYKQYF. The DNA sequence reads TGCAGCGCCCGGGACGGCTACAAGCAGTACTTC.